The TCR beta chain under discussion was sequenced for a study of patients and donors after allogeneic stem cell transplantation. This clonotype has more than one count but fewer than ten. MiXCR, run by TCRdb on the RT-PCR reads, gives a single entry per CDR3 protein. The sample yields roughly 960,000 distinct CDR3 sequences, more than 15% seen once. The CDR3 runs 16 residues. Germline assignment: CDR1 MNHNS and CDR2 SASEGT. Unmatched junction bases numbered 12, after V lost 4 bases and J lost 5 bases. The chain couples TRBV6-1 to TRBJ2-3; 7 bases fit TRBD1. The receptor was derived from a human donor who was either an allogeneic HSCT recipient or a stem cell or donor lymphocyte infusion donor (not recorded which). It is not recorded whose cells these are; they may come from a transplant donor. Material for sequencing was blood, either unsorted or a sorted T cell fraction (not recorded which). CDR3 in amino acids: CASSAKTGSTGDTQYF. In DNA form, the CDR3 reads TGTGCCAGCAGTGCCAAGACAGGGTCAACTGGAGATACGCAGTATTTT.